The 5 T cell receptor beta chains below come from one sample, sequenced in a study of blood T cell repertoires in COVID-19. Produced via immunoSEQ multiplex PCR; TCRdb's table is partial and in-frame only. The table records some 170,000 clones, roughly 81% of them present only once. The sequenced sample was peripheral blood. These receptors originate from a middle-aged man with acute or convalescent COVID-19.

J is TRBJ1-5 and V is TRBV6-1, with unresolved D. Germline assignment: CDR1 MNHNS and CDR2 SASEGT. The CDR3 loop spans 14 amino acids. The ends were cut back, 2 bases at V and 0 bases at J, with 5 bases in the middle. CDR3 region: CASSEIVSNQPQHF. In nucleotides, the CDR3 is TGTGCCAGCAGTGAAATAGTTAGCAATCAGCCCCAGCATTTT.

This chain connects TRBV6-5 to TRBJ2-5; 10 nucleotides align to TRBD2. The CDR3 is 15 residues long. The trim removed 10 bases at V and 2 bases at J, leaving 10 bases unmatched. Germline-derived CDR1 and CDR2 are MNHEY and SVGAGI. The CDR3 nucleotides are TGTGCCACCTCACCAGCGGGGGGGTGGCAAGAGACCCAGTACTTC. Encoded protein: CATSPAGGWQETQYF.

The chain employs TRBV5-1 and TRBJ2-5, with a weak D call TRBD1 (6 bases). There are 14 residues in the CDR3. Germline lookup yields CDR1 SGHRS and CDR2 YFSETQ. Trimming stripped 4 bases from V and 4 bases from J, with 14 bases between. The chain's CDR3 is CASSPLDSGETQYF. Here the CDR3 DNA reads TGCGCCAGCAGCCCCCTGGACAGCGGAGAGACCCAGTACTTC.

CDR3 nucleotide sequence: TGTGCCAGCAGTGAAGACAGGGATTATGGCTACACCTTC. The encoded protein is CASSEDRDYGYTF. The gene calls are TRBV2 and TRBJ1-2; a possible D gene is TRBD1 (6 bases). The CDR3 length is 13 residues. Per germline, CDR1 SNHLY and CDR2 FYNNEI. Trimming left V 1 base short and J 5 bases short, with 8 bases between.

The chain has TRBV5-1 and TRBJ2-6, with TRBD1 identical over 8 bases. The germline V gene has CDR1 SGHRS and CDR2 YFSETQ. V gave up 4 bases and J gave up 6 bases; unmatched junction bases: 6. The CDR3 contains 15 residues. This CDR3 reads CASSPTGAAANVLTF. CDR3 nucleotides: TGCGCCAGCAGCCCGACAGGGGCCGCGGCCAACGTCCTGACTTTC.